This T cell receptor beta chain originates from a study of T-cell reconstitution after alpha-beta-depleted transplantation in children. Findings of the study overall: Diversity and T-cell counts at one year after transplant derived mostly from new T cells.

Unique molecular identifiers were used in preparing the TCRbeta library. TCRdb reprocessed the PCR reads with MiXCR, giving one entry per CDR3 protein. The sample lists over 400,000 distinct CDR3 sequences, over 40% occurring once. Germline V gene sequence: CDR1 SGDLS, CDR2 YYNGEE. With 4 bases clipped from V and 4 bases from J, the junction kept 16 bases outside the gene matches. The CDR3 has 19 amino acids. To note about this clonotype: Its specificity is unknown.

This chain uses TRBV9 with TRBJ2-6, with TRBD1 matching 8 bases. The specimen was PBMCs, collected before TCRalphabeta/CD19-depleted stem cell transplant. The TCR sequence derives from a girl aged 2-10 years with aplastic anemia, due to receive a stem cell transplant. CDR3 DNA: TGTGCCAGCAGCAGTTCAGGGGGCCATCTTTCGCGGGGGGCCAACGTCCTGACTTTC. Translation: CASSSSGGHLSRGANVLTF.